The 13 T cell receptor beta chains given below trace back to one sample, sequenced in a study of T cell responses to AZD1222 COVID-19 vaccine (dated by TCRdb to 2020 to 2022). Reading the label with the study, this specimen's time point is: baseline before first vaccination. Library creation used the immunoSEQ multiplex PCR assay. TCRdb obtained this table from immuneACCESS and retained in-frame rearrangements with V and J assigned. These tables miss some clones; where compared with another copy, unresolved V genes account for less than half of the shortfall, and the remainder is unexplained. This sample is represented by 100,000 or so clones; around nine tenths of them were singletons. The ten most abundant clones make up more than 9% of the sample. The specimen was peripheral blood, collected on day 0 of AZD1222 vaccination. The receptors shown here come from an adult in good health.

Remarks on this clone: Other DNA sequences in the same sample also yield this CDR3. This chain joins TRBV12-3 or TRBV12-4 and TRBJ1-2; 9 nucleotides align to TRBD1. The CDR3 has 13 amino acids. The ends lost 5 bases at V and 4 bases at J; junction bases unmatched: 2. CDR3 sequence: CASSPGQGYGYTF. Here the CDR3 DNA reads TGTGCCAGCAGTCCGGGACAGGGCTATGGCTACACCTTC.

Only one count was recorded for this clone. In DNA, the CDR3 is TGTGCCAGCAGTTATCATGGGGCCTACGAGCAGTACTTC. Its protein is CASSYHGAYEQYF. The V gene is TRBV12-3 or TRBV12-4, the J gene TRBJ2-7; D unresolved. Trimming pared 4 bases from V and 2 bases from J, leaving 9 bases between. The CDR3 spans 13 residues.

This chain uses TRBV3-1 (or the pseudogene TRBV3-2) with TRBJ2-1; tentative D call: TRBD1 (6 bases). Per germline, CDR1 LGHDT and CDR2 YNNKEL (reference sequence). The germline V and J ends were trimmed by 4 bases and 6 bases, with 13 bases remaining between them. The CDR3 runs to 14 residues. CDR3: CASSRTDGFNEQFF. The DNA for the CDR3 is TGTGCCAGCAGCCGGACAGACGGGTTCAATGAGCAGTTCTTC.

V and J are TRBV27 and TRBJ2-4; TRBD2 matches 16 bases. In germline, CDR1 is MNHEY, CDR2 SMNVEV (reference sequence). This CDR3 contains 22 residues. Trimming removed 3 bases from V and 0 bases from J; junction bases left unmatched: 14. The CDR3: CASSFPGTSGRGCLEAKNIQYF. The CDR3 nucleotides read TGTGCCAGCAGTTTCCCAGGGACTAGCGGGAGGGGATGTTTAGAAGCCAAAAACATTCAGTACTTC.

There are a few counts of this clone. The genes are TRBV19 and TRBJ1-1; unclear D gene. Looked up from germline, CDR1 is LNHDA and CDR2 is SQIVND (reference sequence). This CDR3 comprises 13 residues. V was shortened by 5 bases and J by 4 bases, with 11 bases between the two germline ends. Here the CDR3 DNA reads TGTGCCAGTAGTTCGGGCTTTCTCACTGAAGCTTTCTTT. This encodes CASSSGFLTEAFF.

The V gene is TRBV7-2, the J gene TRBJ1-3; D gene unclear. Germline lookup yields CDR1 SGHTA and CDR2 FQGNSA. This CDR3 is 15 amino acids long. Trimming cost V 1 base and J 0 bases, with 7 bases left between them. In DNA form, the CDR3 reads TGTGCCAGCAGCTTAGTCTCGGGCTCTGGAAACACCATATATTTT. Its protein product is CASSLVSGSGNTIYF.

The chain combines TRBV5-5 with TRBJ2-1, with TRBD2 identical over 14 bases. The CDR3 sequence is 18 residues long. The V gene end was trimmed by 4 bases and the J gene end by 5 bases; junction bases not matched to a gene: 11. Germline V CDR1 and CDR2: SGHKS, YYEKEE (reference sequence). The CDR3 DNA sequence: TGTGCCAGCAGCCCGGGACTAGCGGGAGTTGGGGCAAACAATGAGCAGTTCTTC. It is translated as CASSPGLAGVGANNEQFF. The variable domain in full, with the rest retrieved from reference TRBV5-5 and TRBJ2-1, is DAGVTQSPTHLIKTRGQQVTLRCSPISGHKSVSWYQQVLGQGPQFIFQYYEKEERGRGNFPDRFSARQFPNYSSELNVNALLLGDSALYLCASSPGLAGVGANNEQFFGPGTRLTVL.

The chain is built from TRBV3-1 (or the pseudogene TRBV3-2) and TRBJ2-5; D might be TRBD1 (6 bases). Germline V gives CDR1 LGHDT, CDR2 YNNKEL (reference sequence). Trimming removed 6 bases from V and 5 bases from J, with 13 bases in between. The CDR3 runs to 13 residues. Here the CDR3 reads CASRDSLSETQYF. As DNA, the CDR3 is TGTGCCAGCAGGGACAGCCTATCCGAGACCCAGTACTTC.

This chain links TRBV27 with TRBJ2-1; TRBD2 agrees at 11 bases. Trimming cost V 5 bases and J 4 bases; bases outside gene matches: 4. Germline V gene lookup returns CDR1 MNHEY and CDR2 SMNVEV (reference sequence). CDR3 length: 15 amino acids. The CDR3: CASSLGTSGYNEQFF. Written as DNA, the CDR3 is TGTGCCAGCAGTCTCGGGACTAGCGGATACAATGAGCAGTTCTTC.

The chain recombines TRBV28 with TRBJ1-3; D gene uncertain. V lost 3 bases and J lost 0, with 3 bases in between. The CDR3 spans 13 residues. Germline V CDR1 and CDR2: MDHEN, SYDVKM. CDR3 in DNA: TGTGCCAGCAGTTTGGGCTCTGGAAACACCATATATTTT. This sequence encodes CASSLGSGNTIYF.

The sample holds one count of this clone. The CDR3 spells CASSGLFGQGTGEQFF. The CDR3 nucleotides are TGTGCCAGCAGCGGACTCTTTGGACAGGGGACGGGTGAGCAGTTCTTC. The J gene is TRBJ2-1, the V gene TRBV11-2, with 9 bases fitting TRBD1. Germline CDR1 SGHAT, CDR2 FQNNGV. J was trimmed by 9 bases and V by 5 bases; bases with no gene match: 14. This CDR3 has 16 residues.

The chain links TRBV24-1 to TRBJ1-5; 10 bases line up with TRBD1. The CDR3 extends over 16 amino acids. Trimming at V came to 9 bases and at J to 4 bases, leaving 11 bases not matched to a gene. Germline-derived CDR1 and CDR2 are KGHDR and SFDVKD. The CDR3 nucleotides are TGTGCCACCGACCCCGGGACAGGGGCTCTTAATCAGCCCCAGCATTTT. Translating it yields CATDPGTGALNQPQHF.

J is TRBJ2-7 and V is TRBV7-9; D call uncertain. CDR1 and CDR2 (germline): SEHNR, FQNEAQ (reference sequence). There are 11 residues in the CDR3. The germline V and J ends were trimmed by 5 bases and 6 bases, with 8 bases remaining between them. CDR3: CASSESSEQYF. The CDR3 DNA reads TGTGCCAGCAGCGAGTCCAGCGAGCAGTACTTC.